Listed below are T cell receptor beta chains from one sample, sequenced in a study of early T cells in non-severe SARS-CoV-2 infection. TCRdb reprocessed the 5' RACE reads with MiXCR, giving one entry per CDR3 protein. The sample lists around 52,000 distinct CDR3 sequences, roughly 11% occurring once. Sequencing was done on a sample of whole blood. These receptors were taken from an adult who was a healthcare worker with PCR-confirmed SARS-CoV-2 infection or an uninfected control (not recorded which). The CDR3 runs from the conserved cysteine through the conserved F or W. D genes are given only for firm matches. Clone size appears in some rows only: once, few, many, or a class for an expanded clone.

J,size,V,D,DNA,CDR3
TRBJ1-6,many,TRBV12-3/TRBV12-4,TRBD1,TGTGCCAGCAGGAGAACGACAGGGGATAATTCACCCCTCCACTTT,CASRRTTGDNSPLHF
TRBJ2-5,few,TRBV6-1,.,TGTGCCAGCAGGGGTCTAGCAACCCAAGAGACCCAGTACTTC,CASRGLATQETQYF
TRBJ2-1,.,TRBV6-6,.,TGTGCCAGCACCCTTACGACGGGTCTAGCTCGCAATGAGCAGTTCTTC,CASTLTTGLARNEQFF
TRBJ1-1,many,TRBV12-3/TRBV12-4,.,TGTGCCAGCACCGGGACCGTGAACACTGAAGCTTTCTTT,CASTGTVNTEAFF
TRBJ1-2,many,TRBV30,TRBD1,TGTGCCTGGAGTAGCGGGACAGGGTATGACAGCTATGGCTACACCTTC,CAWSSGTGYDSYGYTF
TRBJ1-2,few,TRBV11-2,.,TGTGCCAGCAGCTTAGAGGGAACCACAGCAGGAGGCTACACCTTC,CASSLEGTTAGGYTF
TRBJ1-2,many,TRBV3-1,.,TGTGCCAGCACCTCTCCAGGGGTGAGCTACACCTTC,CASTSPGVSYTF
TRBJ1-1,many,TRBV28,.,TGTGCCAGCAGCCTTTCCGTAGGGGGGGGAAACACTGAAGCTTTCTTT,CASSLSVGGGNTEAFF
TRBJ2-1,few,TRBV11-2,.,TGTGCCAGCAGCTCCGAAGGGACTCGTTACAATGAGCAGTTCTTC,CASSSEGTRYNEQFF
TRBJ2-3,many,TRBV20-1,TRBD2,TGCAGTGCTGGACACTTGACGCGGGGGATGGGGACGCAGTATTTT,CSAGHLTRGMGTQYF
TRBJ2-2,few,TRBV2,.,TGTGCCAGCAGTGAAGAGGTCACCGGGGAGCTGTTTTTT,CASSEEVTGELFF
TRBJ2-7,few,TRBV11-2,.,TGTGCCAGCAGCCGGGACATTGGGACGGCTGTCGGGCGGTACTTC,CASSRDIGTAVGRYF
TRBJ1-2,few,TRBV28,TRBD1,TGTGCCAGCAGACCGGGACAGGGGGCCGCTGGCTACACCTTC,CASRPGQGAAGYTF
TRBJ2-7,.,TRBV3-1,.,TGTGCCAGCAGCCAAGTAGGGACACACTACGAGCAGTACTTC,CASSQVGTHYEQYF
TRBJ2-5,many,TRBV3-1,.,TGTGCCAGCAGCCAAGGGCGGGGAGCCCAAGAGACCCAGTACTTC,CASSQGRGAQETQYF
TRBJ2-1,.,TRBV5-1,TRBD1,TGCGCCAGCAGCCCAGGACAGGGGGCTTACAATGAGCAGTTCTTC,CASSPGQGAYNEQFF
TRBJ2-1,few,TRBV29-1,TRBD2,TGCAGCGTCATCGGGGGGGGCTCCTACAATGAGCAGTTCTTC,CSVIGGGSYNEQFF
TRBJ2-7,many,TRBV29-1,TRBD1,TGCAGCGTTGACCCCACAGGGGGAGACTACGAGCAGTACTTC,CSVDPTGGDYEQYF
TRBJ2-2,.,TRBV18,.,TGTGCCAGCTCCCACCGCCTCGGGGAGCTGTTTTTT,CASSHRLGELFF
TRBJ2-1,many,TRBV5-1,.,TGCGCCAGCAACCCCCGGGGATACAATGAGCAGTTCTTC,CASNPRGYNEQFF
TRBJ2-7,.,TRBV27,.,TGTGCCAGCAGTCCCGGACTGATAGTAACCTCCTACGAGCAGTACTTC,CASSPGLIVTSYEQYF
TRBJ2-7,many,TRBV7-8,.,TGTGCCAGCAGCGTGATGGCGGTTACCTACGAGCAGTACTTC,CASSVMAVTYEQYF
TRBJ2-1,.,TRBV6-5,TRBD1,TGTGCCAGCAGCCAGGGACAGTACAATGAGCAGTTCTTC,CASSQGQYNEQFF
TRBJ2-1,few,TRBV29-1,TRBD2,TGCAGCGCGCGGGGGGCCTACAATGAGCAGTTCTTC,CSARGAYNEQFF
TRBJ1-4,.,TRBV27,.,TGTGCCAGCAGTTTATTACACGCGAACAATGAAAAACTGTTTTTT,CASSLLHANNEKLFF
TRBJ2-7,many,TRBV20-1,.,TGCAGTGCTAGAGGTGGACACCCCTACGAGCAGTACTTC,CSARGGHPYEQYF
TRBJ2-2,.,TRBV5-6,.,TGTGCCAGCAGCTTGGACCAGGGCTACACCGGGGAGCTGTTTTTT,CASSLDQGYTGELFF
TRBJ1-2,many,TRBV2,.,TGTGCCAGCAGTGGGCAGGACTATGGCTACACCTTC,CASSGQDYGYTF
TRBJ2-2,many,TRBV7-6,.,TGTGCCAGCAGCTTAATATTTTCCGGGGAGCTGTTTTTT,CASSLIFSGELFF
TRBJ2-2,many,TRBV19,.,TGTGCCAGTAGTATCAGCCAAACCGGGGAGCTGTTTTTT,CASSISQTGELFF
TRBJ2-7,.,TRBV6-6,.,TGTGCCAGCAGTTACATAGGGTCCGAGCAGTACTTC,CASSYIGSEQYF
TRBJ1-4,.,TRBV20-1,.,TGCAGTGCTAGAAAGTCCGGGGTAAATGAAAAACTGTTTTTT,CSARKSGVNEKLFF
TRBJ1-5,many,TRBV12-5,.,TGTGCTAGTAATCAGCCCCAGCATTTT,CASNQPQHF
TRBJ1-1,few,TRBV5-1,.,TGCGCCAGCAGAAGGACTACAGACACTGAAGCTTTCTTT,CASRRTTDTEAFF
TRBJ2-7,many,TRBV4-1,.,TGCGCCAGCAGCCAAGCGGAGTCCTCCTACGAGCAGTACTTC,CASSQAESSYEQYF
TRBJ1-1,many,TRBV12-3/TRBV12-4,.,TGTGCCAGCAGCTCTAGGGCCACGAACACTGAAGCTTTCTTT,CASSSRATNTEAFF
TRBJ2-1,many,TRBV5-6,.,TGTGCCAGCAGCCCCGCCGGGAATTCCTACAATGAGCAGTTCTTC,CASSPAGNSYNEQFF
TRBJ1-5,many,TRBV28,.,TGTGCCAGCAGTCCCGAATTGAGACAGTTTAGCAATCAGCCCCAGCATTTT,CASSPELRQFSNQPQHF
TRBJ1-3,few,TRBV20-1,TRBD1,TGCAGTGCTAGACTAGGGACAGGCTCTGGAAACACCATATATTTT,CSARLGTGSGNTIYF
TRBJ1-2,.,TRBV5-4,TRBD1,TGTGCCAGCAGCTTAAGACAGGGGGCGCAGGTGAACTATGGCTACACCTTC,CASSLRQGAQVNYGYTF